The present entry profiles one TCR beta chain with its context. Its antigen is still unknown. Reverse transcribed after extraction, RNA yielded cDNA as the sequencing template. Libraries were prepared by immunoSEQ multiplex PCR; TCRdb keeps only in-frame clonotypes and omits some of them. The data contain about 97,000 clones, 41% of them seen just once; the ten biggest clones take up around 1.5%. The sample belongs to a study of CD8+ T cells in alopecia areata. Study context: Treated patients received oral tofacitinib, 5 to 10 mg twice daily. Points from the study as a whole: Researchers reported that TCR sharing among patients proved less clear than in mice, possibly HLA-linked.

Sequences were obtained from CD4+ T cells sorted from blood. This TCR derives from a human donor with alopecia areata.

The CDR3 nucleotides read TGTGCCTGGAGTCCAACCTTATTACGACAGGGATCACCCCTCCACTTT. Its protein is CAWSPTLLRQGSPLHF. The chain joins TRBV30 to TRBJ1-6; TRBD1 matches at 7 bases. CDR3 length equals 16 residues. Germline trimming cut 2 bases from V and 10 bases from J; bases unmatched to any gene: 14. Germline assignment: CDR1 GTSNPN and CDR2 SVGIG (reference sequence). The complete variable domain, with remaining parts taken from reference TRBV30 and TRBJ1-6, reads SQTIHQWPATLVQPVGSPLSLECTVEGTSNPNLYWYRQAAGRGLQLLFYSVGIGQISSEVPQNLSASRPQDRQFILSSKKLLLSDSGFYLCAWSPTLLRQGSPLHFGNGTRLTVT.